Presented here are 25 T cell receptor beta chains from one specimen sequenced in a study of blood T cell repertoires in COVID-19. Sequenced by immunoSEQ multiplex PCR; TCRdb stores in-frame clones only, minus some. The sample contains some 290,000 clones, roughly 90% of which appear only once. The sequencing sample was made of peripheral blood. The receptors originated from a woman between 40 and 50 years old with COVID-19, enrolled during active disease.

The chain couples TRBV18 to TRBJ2-5; 9 nucleotides line up with TRBD2. The CDR3 has 16 amino acids. Germline-derived CDR1 and CDR2 are KGHSH and LQKENI. J was trimmed by 5 bases and V by 5 bases; bases with no gene match: 12. CDR3 nucleotides: TGTGCCAGCTCATTGGTGGTAGCGGGAGTATTGGAGACCCAGTACTTC. Residues: CASSLVVAGVLETQYF.

The chain joins TRBV6-5 to TRBJ1-3; D unclear. The ends were cut back, 9 bases at V and 3 bases at J, with 9 bases in the middle. Per germline, CDR1 MNHEY and CDR2 SVGAGI. The CDR3 runs to 12 residues. The CDR3 DNA sequence: TGTGCCAGTCTTGGGAGTGGAAACACCATATATTTT. This translates into CASLGSGNTIYF.

This chain uses TRBV25-1 with TRBJ1-4; D uncertain. The V and J ends lost 10 bases and 4 bases respectively, with 13 bases between them. Germline CDR1 MGHDK, CDR2 SYGVNS. The CDR3 sequence is 13 residues long. The DNA for the CDR3 is TGTGCCACCAATCCGGGGTATAATGAAAAACTGTTTTTT. Amino acid sequence: CATNPGYNEKLFF.

The V and J genes are TRBV28 and TRBJ1-5; TRBD1 matches 9 bases. The ends lost 6 bases at V and 4 bases at J; junction bases unmatched: 7. CDR1 and CDR2 (germline): MDHEN, SYDVKM. This CDR3 comprises 15 residues. CDR3 coding DNA: TGTGCCAGCAGCCCGAGGGACAGGGAGAATCAGCCCCAGCATTTT. Amino acid sequence: CASSPRDRENQPQHF.

The chain is built from TRBV5-6 and TRBJ1-1; 7 nucleotides match TRBD1. Trimming removed 2 bases from V and 1 base from J; junction bases left unmatched: 2. Germline-derived CDR1 and CDR2 are SGHDT and YYEEEE. CDR3 size: 14 residues. This CDR3 is CASSFRQGNTEAFF. The CDR3 coding sequence is TGTGCCAGCAGCTTCAGACAGGGGAACACTGAAGCTTTCTTT.

The rearrangement uses TRBV7-9 and TRBJ1-2; D remains unclear. CDR1 is SEHNR, CDR2 FQNEAQ, per germline (reference sequence). Trimming pared 6 bases from V and 7 bases from J, leaving 30 bases between. This CDR3 spans 18 amino acids. DNA of the CDR3: TGTGCCAGCAGTCAACGGGAATCGCGGCAGGCAAGGGAGCGTGGCTACACCTTC. Translated: CASSQRESRQARERGYTF.

CDR3 sequence reads: CASSPHGDRNIQYF. The CDR3 region has the DNA TGTGCCAGCAGCCCCCACGGGGATCGGAACATTCAGTACTTC. V gene TRBV9 combines with J gene TRBJ2-4; tentatively, D is TRBD2 (5 bases). The CDR3 loop spans 14 amino acids. Trimming shortened V by 4 bases and J by 7 bases, and 15 bases separated the two germline ends. Germline loops: CDR1 SGDLS, CDR2 YYNGEE. Full variable domain (remainder filled in from reference TRBV9 and TRBJ2-4): DSGVTQTPKHLITATGQRVTLRCSPRSGDLSVYWYQQSLDQGLQFLIQYYNGEERAKGNILERFSAQQFPDLHSELNLSSLELGDSALYFCASSPHGDRNIQYFGAGTRLSVL.

This clone appeared many times. The genes are TRBV28 and TRBJ1-1; 10 bases map to TRBD1. V gave up 4 bases and J gave up 4 bases; unmatched junction bases: 6. The CDR3 has 15 residues. Germline values: CDR1 MDHEN, CDR2 SYDVKM. CDR3 region: CASSYGTGVSTEAFF. The CDR3 DNA is TGTGCCAGCAGTTACGGGACAGGGGTGAGCACTGAAGCTTTCTTT.

This chain uses TRBV4-3 with TRBJ2-3; D perhaps matches TRBD2 (6 bases). CDR3 length: 15 residues. Germline-derived CDR1 and CDR2 are LGHNA and YSLEER. The ends were cut back, 3 bases at V and 5 bases at J, with 15 bases in the middle. This CDR3 reads CASSHQLEGLDTQYF. The CDR3 DNA is TGCGCCAGCAGCCACCAGCTGGAGGGCCTAGATACGCAGTATTTT.

The chain employs TRBV4-3 and TRBJ2-1; D gene ambiguous. Germline CDR1 reads LGHNA; CDR2 reads YSLEER. The CDR3 totals 12 residues. Trimming took off 4 bases at V and 8 bases at J, with 9 bases between the two ends. The CDR3 protein is CASSRNTYEQFF. The DNA of the CDR3 is TGCGCCAGCAGCCGCAACACGTATGAGCAGTTCTTC.

The chain recombines TRBV6-5 with TRBJ1-6, with D hard to call. Looked up from germline, CDR1 is MNHEY and CDR2 is SVGAGI. The CDR3 has 13 amino acids. V was shortened by 6 bases and J by 7 bases, with 10 bases between the two germline ends. CDR3 nucleotides: TGTGCCAGCAGAACTCTTTACAATTCACCCCTCCACTTT. Protein product: CASRTLYNSPLHF.

V is TRBV12-3 or TRBV12-4 and J is TRBJ1-1; a possible D gene is TRBD1 (5 bases). This CDR3 is 13 amino acids long. V was trimmed by 3 bases and J by 5 bases, leaving 10 bases between them. This CDR3 is CASSFGEGTEAFF. In nucleotides, the CDR3 is TGTGCCAGCAGTTTTGGGGAGGGGACTGAAGCTTTCTTT.

This rearrangement joins TRBV7-2 to TRBJ2-7; 8 nucleotides align to TRBD2. This CDR3 has 15 residues. Germline V CDR1 and CDR2: SGHTA, FQGNSA. V dropped 5 bases and J dropped 5; count of bases not matched to a gene: 11. Here the CDR3 reads CASSLSGRLLHEQYF. The CDR3, as DNA: TGTGCCAGCAGCCTCAGCGGGAGACTTCTCCACGAGCAGTACTTC.

In its sample, this clone was seen once. The chain employs TRBV10-3 and TRBJ2-7, with D perhaps matching TRBD2 (7 bases). Looked up from germline, CDR1 is ENHRY and CDR2 is SYGVKD. V dropped 7 bases and J dropped 4 bases, with 20 bases sitting between them. CDR3 size: 15 residues. CDR3 sequence: CAIKTSRGGDYEQYF. CDR3 DNA: TGTGCCATCAAAACCTCCAGGGGAGGGGATTACGAGCAGTACTTC.

V and J are TRBV4-3 and TRBJ2-7; 7 nucleotides align to TRBD2. Germline CDR1 is LGHNA and CDR2 is YSLEER. CDR3 size: 14 residues. V was pared by 0 bases and J by 3 bases, with 2 bases of the junction left unmatched. In DNA, the CDR3 is TGCGCCAGCAGCCAAGAGCCTAGCGGCTACGAGCAGTACTTC. Translating it yields CASSQEPSGYEQYF.

This clone was observed a single time. The V and J genes are TRBV5-8 and TRBJ2-5, with 7 bases that match TRBD1. The length of the CDR3 is 13 residues. Germline V gene lookup returns CDR1 SGHTS and CDR2 YDEGEE. V gave up 5 bases and J gave up 4 bases; unmatched junction bases: 5. This chain's CDR3 is CASRLGQLETQYF. The CDR3 DNA is TGTGCCAGCAGACTGGGACAGCTAGAGACCCAGTACTTC. Filled out from reference TRBV5-8 and TRBJ2-5, the complete variable domain reads EAGVTQSPTHLIKTRGQQATLRCSPISGHTSVYWYQQALGLGLQFLLWYDEGEERNRGNFPPRFSGRQFPNYSSELNVNALELEDSALYLCASRLGQLETQYFGPGTRLLVL.

The CDR3 sequence: CASSLKPPNTEAFF. Here the CDR3 DNA reads TGTGCCAGCAGCTTAAAGCCCCCGAACACTGAAGCTTTCTTT. The chain joins TRBV7-2 to TRBJ1-1; D ambiguous. This CDR3 comprises 14 residues. Per the germline V gene, CDR1 is SGHTA and CDR2 is FQGNSA. V lost 2 bases and J 1 base, leaving 8 bases between the germline ends.

This clone was picked up one time. The chain is built from TRBV28 and TRBJ2-5, with D possibly matching TRBD2 (5 bases). This CDR3 has 14 amino acids. V dropped 6 bases and J dropped 7 bases, with 18 bases sitting between them. The V gene's germline CDR1 is MDHEN and CDR2 SYDVKM. CDR3 bases: TGTGCCAGCAGAATTTTGAGGGTCTCTGGGACCCAGTACTTC. This codes for CASRILRVSGTQYF.

The V call is TRBV23-1, the J call TRBJ1-2; possible D gene TRBD1, 5 bases. TRBV23-1 is an ORF; its function is uncertain. V lost 4 bases, J lost 1 base, and 16 bases lay in between. The CDR3 is 16 residues long. CDR3 amino acids: CASSLTGTDYNYGYTF. CDR3 nucleotide sequence: TGCGCCAGCAGTCTAACCGGGACGGACTATAACTATGGCTACACCTTC.

For the CDR3, the DNA is TGCGCCAGCAGCCGCATGCAGGGTTTTGACTATGGCTACACCTTC. Its translation is CASSRMQGFDYGYTF. The chain links TRBV4-3 to TRBJ1-2; TRBD1 might be the D (5 bases). Germline assignment: CDR1 LGHNA and CDR2 YSLEER. V gave up 4 bases and J gave up 3 bases, with 15 bases separating them. This CDR3 has 15 residues.

The chain combines TRBV2 with TRBJ2-2; no reliable D call. Between the trimmed V and J ends, which lost 2 bases and 0 bases, there was a span of 10 bases. CDR1 and CDR2 (germline): SNHLY, FYNNEI. The CDR3 runs to 16 residues. CDR3 region: CASSEYLIANTGELFF. CDR3 nucleotides: TGTGCCAGCAGTGAATACTTAATCGCGAACACCGGGGAGCTGTTTTTT.

The J gene is TRBJ1-2, the V gene TRBV5-1; no definite D call. The CDR3 totals 13 residues. From germline, CDR1 is SGHRS and CDR2 YFSETQ. Trimming took 4 bases from V and 7 from J, leaving 14 bases between them. This CDR3 is CASSPSGEGGYTF. The CDR3 DNA sequence: TGCGCCAGCAGCCCCAGCGGGGAAGGTGGCTACACCTTC.

The V gene is TRBV19, the J gene TRBJ1-1, with D unresolved. Germline-derived CDR1 and CDR2 are LNHDA and SQIVND (reference sequence). The ends were cut back, 0 bases at V and 1 base at J, with 12 bases in the middle. The length of the CDR3 is 16 residues. DNA for the CDR3: TGTGCCAGTAGTATAGATCGCACAGCAAGGAACACTGAAGCTTTCTTT. Encoded protein: CASSIDRTARNTEAFF.

The chain carries TRBV5-6 and TRBJ2-2; D uncertain. Germline V CDR1 and CDR2: SGHDT, YYEEEE. V was cut by 3 bases and J by 0 bases, with 9 bases left in between. This CDR3 contains 15 residues. The CDR3 region has the DNA TGTGCCAGCAGCTCTCCTTACACGAACACCGGGGAGCTGTTTTTT. This encodes CASSSPYTNTGELFF. Looking up the rest from reference TRBV5-6 and TRBJ2-2 gives the full variable domain: DAGVTQSPTHLIKTRGQQVTLRCSPKSGHDTVSWYQQALGQGPQFIFQYYEEEERQRGNFPDRFSGHQFPNYSSELNVNALLLGDSALYLCASSSPYTNTGELFFGEGSRLTVL.

The V and J genes are TRBV19 and TRBJ2-7; D call uncertain. V dropped 3 bases and J dropped 5 bases, with 23 bases sitting between them. The germline gives CDR1 LNHDA, CDR2 SQIVND (reference sequence). The CDR3 has 17 amino acids. For the CDR3, the DNA is TGTGCCAGTAGTATTCGAAGCCCCCACACACGTAGCAACGAGCAGTACTTC. Translation gives CASSIRSPHTRSNEQYF.